This T cell receptor (beta chain) is drawn from a study of T cell responses to AZD1222 COVID-19 vaccine. General study findings and limits: Two AZD1222 administrations were followed by greater Spike-specific TCR breadth and depth. Only after the peak T cell response were repertoires sampled.

Germline loops: CDR1 MDHEN, CDR2 SYDVKM. The V segment lost 5 bases and the J segment 4 bases; nucleotides outside the gene matches: 11. This CDR3 comprises 16 residues. Of note for this clone: Antigen: not known.

The analysis combined second doses at about 4 or about 12 weeks. Clones were read by immunoSEQ multiplex PCR, and TCRdb kept only the in-frame ones, dropping some. The sample consists of 65,000 to 70,000 clones, roughly 80% of them appearing once. The receptor was derived from an adult who received the AZD1222 COVID-19 vaccine. The V call is TRBV28, the J call TRBJ1-5; 7 bases map to TRBD1. The input for sequencing was peripheral blood, taken 28 days after the second AZD1222 dose. DNA for the CDR3: TGTGCCAGCAGTACTCAAACAGGGGATACAAATCAGCCCCAGCATTTT. Its translation: CASSTQTGDTNQPQHF. The complete variable domain, with remaining parts taken from reference TRBV28 and TRBJ1-5, reads DVKVTQSSRYLVKRTGEKVFLECVQDMDHENMFWYRQDPGLGLRLIYFSYDVKMKEKGDIPEGYSVSREKKERFSLILESASTNQTSMYLCASSTQTGDTNQPQHFGDGTRLSIL.